Below are 5 T cell receptor beta chains sequenced from a single sample in a study of blood T cell repertoires in COVID-19. TCRdb keeps only in-frame clones here, not all; method: immunoSEQ multiplex PCR. Of 84,000 or so clones listed, approximately 78% are singletons. Sequenced input: peripheral blood. These receptors came from a woman older than 75 with acute or convalescent COVID-19.

In DNA, the CDR3 is TGTGCCAGCAGTTACGGGCGGACAGGGCGTGGAAACACCATATATTTT. Translating gives CASSYGRTGRGNTIYF. V is TRBV6-5 and J is TRBJ1-3; 8 nucleotides align to TRBD1. Trimming cost V 2 bases and J 3 bases; bases outside gene matches: 6. This CDR3 is built from 16 residues. CDR1 and CDR2 from the germline V gene are MNHEY and SVGAGI.

The V gene is TRBV5-6, the J gene TRBJ1-1; weak D call: TRBD1 (5 bases). Trimming took 4 bases from V and 4 from J, leaving 17 bases between them. The CDR3 has 15 residues. Germline values: CDR1 SGHDT, CDR2 YYEEEE. CDR3 residues: CASSQSPQGGTEAFF. The CDR3 DNA follows: TGTGCCAGCAGCCAGTCGCCCCAGGGAGGCACTGAAGCTTTCTTT.

J is TRBJ1-2 and V is TRBV28; D remains ambiguous. Germline values: CDR1 MDHEN, CDR2 SYDVKM. The CDR3 sequence is 13 residues long. Trimming cost V 8 bases and J 8 bases, with 18 bases left between them. This chain's CDR3 is CASSRMDLRGYTF. The CDR3 region has the DNA TGTGCCAGCTCCCGGATGGACTTGCGGGGCTACACCTTC.

V gene TRBV7-6 combines with J gene TRBJ2-2; a possible D gene is TRBD1 (6 bases). From germline, CDR1 is SGHVS and CDR2 FNYEAQ. The CDR3 is made up of 16 amino acids. The V gene lost 1 base and the J gene lost 0 bases, with 9 bases spanning the gap. CDR3 in amino acids: CASSLGQGPNTGELFF. The CDR3 coding sequence is TGTGCCAGCAGCTTAGGGCAGGGGCCGAACACCGGGGAGCTGTTTTTT.

A word on this clone: Other DNA sequences in this sample translate to the same CDR3. The rearrangement uses TRBV6-5 and TRBJ1-1, with 7 bases fitting TRBD1. The CDR3 is 14 amino acids. Trimming cost V 5 bases and J 2 bases; bases outside gene matches: 5. Germline CDR1 and CDR2: MNHEY and SVGAGI. For the CDR3, the DNA is TGTGCCAGCAGTAGGACAGGAATTAACACTGAAGCTTTCTTT. Amino acids: CASSRTGINTEAFF.